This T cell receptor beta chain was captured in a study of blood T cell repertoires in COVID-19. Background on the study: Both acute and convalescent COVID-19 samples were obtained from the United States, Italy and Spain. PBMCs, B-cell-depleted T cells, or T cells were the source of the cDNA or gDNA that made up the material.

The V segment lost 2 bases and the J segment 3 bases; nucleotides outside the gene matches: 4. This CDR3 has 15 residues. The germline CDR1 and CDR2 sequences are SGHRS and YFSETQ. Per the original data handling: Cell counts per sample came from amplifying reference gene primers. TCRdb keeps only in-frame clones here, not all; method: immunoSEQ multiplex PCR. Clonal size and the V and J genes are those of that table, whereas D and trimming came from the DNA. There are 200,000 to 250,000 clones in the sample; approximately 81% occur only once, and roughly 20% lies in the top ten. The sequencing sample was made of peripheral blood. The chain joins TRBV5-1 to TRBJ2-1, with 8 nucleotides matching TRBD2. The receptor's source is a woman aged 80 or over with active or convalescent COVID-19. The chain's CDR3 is CASSFSGKSYNEQFF. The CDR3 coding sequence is TGCGCCAGCAGCTTTAGCGGGAAAAGCTACAATGAGCAGTTCTTC.